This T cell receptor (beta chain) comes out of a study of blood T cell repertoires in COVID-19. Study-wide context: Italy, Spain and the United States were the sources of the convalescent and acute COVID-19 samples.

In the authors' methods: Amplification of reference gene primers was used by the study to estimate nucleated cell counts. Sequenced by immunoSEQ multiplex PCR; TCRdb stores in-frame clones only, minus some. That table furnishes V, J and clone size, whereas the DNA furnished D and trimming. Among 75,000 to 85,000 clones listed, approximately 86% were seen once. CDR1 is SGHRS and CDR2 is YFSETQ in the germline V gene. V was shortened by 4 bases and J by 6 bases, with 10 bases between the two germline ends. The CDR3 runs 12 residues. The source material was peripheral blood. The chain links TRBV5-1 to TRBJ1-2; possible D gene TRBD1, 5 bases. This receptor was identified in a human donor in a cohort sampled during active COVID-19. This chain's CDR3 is CASSADSNGYTF. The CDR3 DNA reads TGCGCCAGCAGCGCAGACAGCAATGGCTACACCTTC.